This record concerns one T cell receptor (beta chain) sequence. This clone has a handful of counts. The antigen it recognizes is unknown. No much larger clone exists at a distance of one base, and base qualities are not known. Intraepithelial and lamina propria lymphocytes were isolated from graft specimens using dithiothreitol, EDTA incubations and collagenase D digestion. Serial intestinal graft biopsy specimens collected up to 600 days after transplant underwent bulk TCR-beta sequencing. V lost 1 base and J lost 5 bases; the stretch between them is 8 bases long. CDR1 and CDR2 (SGHTA, FQGTGA) derive from the germline V gene. The CDR3 numbers 13 residues from cysteine through phenylalanine. Only the CDR3 DNA stays, 39 bases, in frame from base 1. Libraries came from the immunoSEQ multiplex PCR assay. Adaptive Biotechnologies carried out high-throughput TCR-beta CDR3 sequencing of genomic DNA for most patients. The study's processing was this. Adaptive's ImmunoSEQ software supplied the TCR sequencing data for around 17 patients, while MiXCR and VDJtools were used to process a few other patients. CDR3 nucleotide sequences shared between donor and recipient were removed because the origin of such sequences could not be assigned. Alloreactive clones required at least 2-fold expansion over unstimulated cells and minimum CFSE-low frequency of 0.002% (template counts) or 0.001% (read counts). A clone was considered mappable if detected in the sequenced pre-transplant spleen, lymph node, or MLR CFSE-low populations of the donor or recipient. Cumulative frequency of alloreactive clones was calculated as a percentage of all sequences weighted by copy number. The immuneACCESS repertoire file appears here via TCRdb, limited to in-frame rearrangements. These files lack a portion of the clones; in checked studies, under half of the deficit traces to unresolved V genes, and the cause of the others is not known. V, J and clone size derive from that table, while D and trimming were established from the DNA sequence. The sample records around 17,000 clones, around 82% of which are singletons. Roughly 5% of the sample is held by the ten biggest clonotypes.

These data come from a study of graft-versus-host responses after intestinal transplantation (dated by TCRdb to the early 2020s). With respect to the entire study: Recipients received multivisceral, liver-intestinal, or isolated intestinal transplants. Donor T cell macrochimerism was defined as a peak of at least 4% donor T cells among recipient peripheral blood mononuclear cells. Alloreactive clones were identified by sequencing pre-transplant mixed lymphocyte reaction products and comparing them with unstimulated pre-transplant donor and recipient T cells. The cohort enrolled approximately 24 intestinal transplant recipients, one of whom was a retransplant, and a few patients without pretransplant specimens were excluded. Instead of going to the commercial service, samples from a few later patients were sequenced in-house on an Illumina MiSeq and processed with MiXCR. After intestinal transplantation, graft-versus-host and host-versus-graft alloreactive T cell clones were followed in the graft, circulation and bone marrow using bulk TCR-beta CDR3 sequencing. Every recipient was given anti-thymocyte globulin induction, followed by 3 to 4 years of maintenance tacrolimus and steroids. The research as a whole found: Early after transplant, declines in HvG clones were associated with peak levels of circulating GvH clones. GvH clones were detected in recipient bone marrow, and some of these GvH clones were observed earlier in ileal mucosa or blood, consistent with an intestinal mucosal origin. In the allografts of patients with donor T cell macrochimerism, GvH to HvG T cell clonal ratios were high. Conclusions were limited by the relatively low number and heterogeneity of intestinal transplant patients.

This TCR came from a human patient who received an intestinal transplant, so some T cells may come from the graft donor. Rearrangement joined TRBV7-3 to TRBJ1-1; there is no confident call for the D gene. The specimen was ileum tissue, collected 17 days after transplant. The DNA sequence reads TGTGCCAGCAGCTTAAATCCCCGAACTGAAGCTTTCTTT. This encodes CASSLNPRTEAFF. The CDR3, completed at both ends by the reference TRBV7-3 and TRBJ1-1 genes, gives the full variable domain GAGVSQTPSNKVTEKGKYVELRCDPISGHTALYWYRQSLGQGPEFLIYFQGTGAADDSGLPNDRFFAVRPEGSVSTLKIQRTERGDSAVYLCASSLNPRTEAFFGQGTRLTVV.